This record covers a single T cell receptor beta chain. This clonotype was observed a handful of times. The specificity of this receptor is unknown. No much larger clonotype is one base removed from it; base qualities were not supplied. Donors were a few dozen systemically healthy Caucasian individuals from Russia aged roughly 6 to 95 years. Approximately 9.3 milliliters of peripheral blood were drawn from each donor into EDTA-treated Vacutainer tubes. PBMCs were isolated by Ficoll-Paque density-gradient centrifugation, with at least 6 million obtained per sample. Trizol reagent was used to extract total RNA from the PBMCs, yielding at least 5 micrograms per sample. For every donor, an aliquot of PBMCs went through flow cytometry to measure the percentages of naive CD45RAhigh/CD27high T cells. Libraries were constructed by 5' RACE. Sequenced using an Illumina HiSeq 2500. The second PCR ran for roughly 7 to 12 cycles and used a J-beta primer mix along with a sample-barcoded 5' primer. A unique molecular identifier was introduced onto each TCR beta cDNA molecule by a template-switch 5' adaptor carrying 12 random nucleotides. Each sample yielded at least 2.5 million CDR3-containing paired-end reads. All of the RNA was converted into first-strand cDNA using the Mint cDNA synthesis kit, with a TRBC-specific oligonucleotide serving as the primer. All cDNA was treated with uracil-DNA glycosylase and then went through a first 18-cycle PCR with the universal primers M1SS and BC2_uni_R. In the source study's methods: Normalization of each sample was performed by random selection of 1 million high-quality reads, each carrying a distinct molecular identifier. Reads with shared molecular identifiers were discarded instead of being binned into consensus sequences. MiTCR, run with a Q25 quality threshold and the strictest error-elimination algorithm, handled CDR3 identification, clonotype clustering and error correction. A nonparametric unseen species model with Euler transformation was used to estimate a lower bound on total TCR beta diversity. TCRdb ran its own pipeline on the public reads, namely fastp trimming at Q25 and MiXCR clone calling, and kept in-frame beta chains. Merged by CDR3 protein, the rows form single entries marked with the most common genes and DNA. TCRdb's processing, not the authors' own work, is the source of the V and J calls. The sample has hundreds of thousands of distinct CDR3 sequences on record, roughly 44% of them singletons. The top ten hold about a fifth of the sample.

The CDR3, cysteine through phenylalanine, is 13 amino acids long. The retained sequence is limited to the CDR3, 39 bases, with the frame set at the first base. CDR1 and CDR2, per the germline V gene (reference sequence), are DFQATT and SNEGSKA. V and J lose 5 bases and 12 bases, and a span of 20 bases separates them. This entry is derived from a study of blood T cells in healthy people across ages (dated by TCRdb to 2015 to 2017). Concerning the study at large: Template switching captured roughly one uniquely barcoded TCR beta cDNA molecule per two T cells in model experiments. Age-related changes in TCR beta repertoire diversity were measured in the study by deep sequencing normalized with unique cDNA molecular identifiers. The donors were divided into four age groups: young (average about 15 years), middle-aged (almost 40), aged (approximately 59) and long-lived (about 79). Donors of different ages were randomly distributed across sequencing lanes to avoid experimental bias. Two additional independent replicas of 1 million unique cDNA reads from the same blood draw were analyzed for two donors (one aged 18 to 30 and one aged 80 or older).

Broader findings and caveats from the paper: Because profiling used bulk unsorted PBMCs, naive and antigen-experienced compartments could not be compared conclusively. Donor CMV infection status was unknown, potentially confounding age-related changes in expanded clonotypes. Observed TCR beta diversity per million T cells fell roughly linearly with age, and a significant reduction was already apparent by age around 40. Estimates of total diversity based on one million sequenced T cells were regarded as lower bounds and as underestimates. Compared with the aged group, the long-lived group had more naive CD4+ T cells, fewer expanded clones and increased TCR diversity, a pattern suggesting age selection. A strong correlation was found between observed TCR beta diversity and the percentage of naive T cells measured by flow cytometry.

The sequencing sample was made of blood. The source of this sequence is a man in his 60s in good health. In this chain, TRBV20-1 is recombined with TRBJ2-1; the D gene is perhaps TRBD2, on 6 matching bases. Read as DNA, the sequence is TGCAGTGCTGCGTCCGGGAATCGGGGAGGGCAGTTCTTC. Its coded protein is CSAASGNRGGQFF.